The present T cell receptor beta chain was sequenced within a study of STAT5B mutations in CD4+ large granular lymphocyte leukemia. TCRdb's table, derived via immunoSEQ multiplex PCR, lists solely in-frame clones and lacks some. The sample yields approximately 20,000 clones, 65% to 85% seen once. The receptor was derived from a human donor in good health. Sequences were obtained from CD4+ T cells from blood buffy coats.

For the CDR3, the DNA is TGTGCCTGGACCGGTGGGTGGACAGATACGCAGTATTTT. Protein sequence: CAWTGGWTDTQYF. The chain joins TRBV30 to TRBJ2-3; no reliable D call. Trimming shortened V by 4 bases and J by 3 bases, and 11 bases separated the two germline ends. The CDR3 length is 13 residues. Germline CDR1 reads GTSNPN; CDR2 reads SVGIG (reference sequence).